The rows below give T cell receptor beta chains drawn from one sample of a study of T cells after yellow fever vaccination. From the 5' RACE reads, TCRdb called clonotypes with MiXCR, one entry per CDR3 protein. The sample has about 320,000 distinct CDR3 sequences; about 11% are singletons. The material sequenced was CD4+ T cells sorted from PBMCs, taken 45 days after the yellow fever booster vaccination. The receptors derive from a man younger than 30 who received the YFV17D yellow fever vaccine. Each CDR3 is given with its conserved first and last residue. D genes are given only for firm matches. Clone size, where shown, is once, few, many, or a class for clones that have expanded.

d_gene,j_gene,v_gene,abundance,CDR3nt,CDR3aa
TRBD1,TRBJ2-7,TRBV10-3,-,TGTGCCATGGGGGCCGGGGGACAGGGGATGTGGGAGCAGTACTTC,CAMGAGGQGMWEQYF
TRBD1,TRBJ1-3,TRBV7-2,many,TGTGCCAGCAGCTTTGGGACAGGGGGGACCATATATTTT,CASSFGTGGTIYF
TRBD1,TRBJ2-2,TRBV12-3/TRBV12-4,-,TGTGCCAGCAGGAAACCGGGACAGGGTCACACCGGGGAGCTGTTTTTT,CASRKPGQGHTGELFF
TRBD1,TRBJ1-2,TRBV7-8,-,TGTGCCAGCAGAGTACAACAGGGGTTGGATGGCTACACCTTC,CASRVQQGLDGYTF
-,TRBJ1-2,TRBV19,-,TGTGCCAGTAGCTCGACAGGAACTTATGGCTACACCTTC,CASSSTGTYGYTF
-,TRBJ2-4,TRBV5-1,few,TGCGCCAGCAGCTGGAACATTCAGTACTTC,CASSWNIQYF
-,TRBJ2-5,TRBV19,-,TGTGCCAGTAGTATAGAAGAGACCCAGTACTTC,CASSIEETQYF
TRBD2,TRBJ2-3,TRBV5-1,-,TGCGCCAGCAACGTGACTAGCGGGGGGTTCACACATACGCAGTATTTT,CASNVTSGGFTHTQYF
-,TRBJ2-7,TRBV5-1,-,TGCGCCAGCAGCGGGCAGCCAAGCTCCTACGAGCAGTACTTC,CASSGQPSSYEQYF
TRBD1,TRBJ1-2,TRBV12-3/TRBV12-4,few,TGTGCCAGCAGTCCAACGACAGGGAATAACTATGGCTACACCTTC,CASSPTTGNNYGYTF
TRBD1,TRBJ1-6,TRBV6-6,few,TGTGCCACCCATGCCACAGGGGGTAATTCACCCCTCCACTTT,CATHATGGNSPLHF
TRBD2,TRBJ2-3,TRBV6-2/TRBV6-3,few,TGTGCCAGCAGTTACCCGAGACTAGCGGGGGGTAAGGAAACGCAGTATTTT,CASSYPRLAGGKETQYF
-,TRBJ2-3,TRBV12-3/TRBV12-4,few,TGTGCCAGCAGTCTGAACGGACTTTCGAATACGCAGTATTTT,CASSLNGLSNTQYF
-,TRBJ2-1,TRBV5-6,-,TGTGCCAGCAGCACGGGACTTACGATGGGGCAGTTCTTC,CASSTGLTMGQFF
-,TRBJ1-2,TRBV9,-,TGTGCCAGCAGCCGTAATCCAGGGATCGGTGGCTACACCTTC,CASSRNPGIGGYTF